Shown below are 17 T cell receptor beta chains from a single sample sequenced in a study of T cells expressing NK-cell markers. TCRdb reprocessed the 5' RACE reads and reports one entry per CDR3 protein, with no DNA. The table for this sample gives some 390,000 distinct CDR3 sequences. The sequencing input was blood T cells: a sorted CD56 or NKG2C T cell subset, CD4+ or CD8+ T cells, or bulk PBMC T cells (not recorded which). The receptors here all came from a woman in her 50s in good health.

The chain combines TRBV12-5 with TRBJ2-7; the D gene TCRdb calls, TRBD2, cannot be checked with no DNA. Per germline, CDR1 LGHNT and CDR2 FRNRAP. This CDR3 is built from 15 residues. The CDR3 region is CASGFRTSGRNEQYF.

The gene calls are TRBV5-1 and TRBJ2-1; as DNA is missing, the TRBD2 call by TCRdb cannot be tested. CDR1 and CDR2 from the germline V gene are SGHRS and YFSETQ. This CDR3 is built from 17 residues. The CDR3 region is CASSLAIAGGFLNEQFF.

The gene calls are TRBV7-2 and TRBJ2-2. The germline CDR1 and CDR2 sequences are SGHTA and FQGNSA. The CDR3 runs to 11 residues. The CDR3 sequence: CASSPAGELFF.

The V call is TRBV12-5, the J call TRBJ1-5; TCRdb calls TRBD1, which cannot be checked without DNA. The germline gives CDR1 LGHNT, CDR2 FRNRAP. The CDR3 sequence is 15 residues long. CDR3: CASAWRDNSNQPQHF.

This chain links TRBV7-9 with TRBJ2-1; TCRdb calls TRBD2, which cannot be checked without DNA. This CDR3 is 15 amino acids long. Germline V gene data show CDR1 as SEHNR and CDR2 as FQNEAQ (reference sequence). The CDR3 sequence is CASSLLPGETFEQFF. Full variable domain (missing parts from reference TRBV7-9 and TRBJ2-1): DTGVSQNPRHKITKRGQNVTFRCDPISEHNRLYWYRQTLGQGPEFLTYFQNEAQLEKSRLLSDRFSAERPKGSFSTLEIQRTEQGDSAMYLCASSLLPGETFEQFFGPGTRLTVL.

The CDR3 is CASSVGRLLSNEQFF. The rearrangement links TRBV9 to TRBJ2-1. Germline CDR1 and CDR2: SGDLS and YYNGEE. The CDR3 is 15 amino acids.

The chain combines TRBV21-1 with TRBJ2-5. TRBV21-1 represents a pseudogene. This CDR3 region has 15 residues. This chain's CDR3 is CASTQRSGEKETQYF.

The CDR3 is CASSPGQANSPLHF. The V gene is TRBV3-1, the J gene TRBJ1-6; checking the TCRdb D call of TRBD1 is not possible without DNA. This CDR3 has 14 residues. In germline, CDR1 is LGHDT, CDR2 YNNKEL (reference sequence).

The rearrangement links TRBV24-1 to TRBJ2-1; TCRdb lists TRBD1, though no DNA is available to test this call. The germline V gene encodes CDR1 KGHDR and CDR2 SFDVKD. The CDR3 spans 16 residues. The CDR3 sequence: CATSDLEDPGYNEQFF.

This chain joins TRBV27 and TRBJ1-2; TCRdb selects TRBD1, and the lack of DNA leaves this call unchecked. Germline V gives CDR1 MNHEY, CDR2 SMNVEV (reference sequence). The CDR3 spans 14 residues. CDR3: CASSPPGALYGYTF.

The chain couples TRBV29-1 to TRBJ2-3; without DNA, the TCRdb call of TRBD2 cannot be checked. The CDR3 length is 18 residues. In germline, CDR1 is SQVTM, CDR2 ANQGSEA. The CDR3 region is CSVEALGLAGGSTDTQYF.

The rearrangement uses TRBV14 and TRBJ2-3. Germline CDR1 is SGHDN and CDR2 is FVKESK. The CDR3 extends over 11 amino acids. The CDR3 reads CASSHTDTQYF. Full variable domain (outside the CDR3, taken from reference TRBV14 and TRBJ2-3): EAGVTQFPSHSVIEKGQTVTLRCDPISGHDNLYWYRRVMGKEIKFLLHFVKESKQDESGMPNNRFLAERTGGTYSTLKVQPAELEDSGVYFCASSHTDTQYFGPGTRLTVL.

The J gene is TRBJ2-3, the V gene TRBV12-3 or TRBV12-4; TCRdb's D call, TRBD1, is unchecked because there is no DNA. The CDR3 covers 15 residues. This chain's CDR3 is CASRLAGDLTDTQYF.

The J gene is TRBJ2-5, the V gene TRBV7-2. This CDR3 has 15 amino acids. Germline CDR1 SGHTA, CDR2 FQGNSA. CDR3 amino acids: CASTSRKTYQETQYF.

The rearrangement links TRBV2 to TRBJ2-2; absent DNA, TCRdb's TRBD2 call cannot be checked. CDR1 SNHLY and CDR2 FYNNEI come from the germline V gene. The CDR3 covers 15 residues. This chain's CDR3 is CASSGAGLLTGELFF.

This chain uses TRBV6-1 with TRBJ2-3. Germline CDR1 MNHNS, CDR2 SASEGT. The CDR3 runs 15 residues. CDR3 protein: CASRSFSVTTDTQYF.

The chain joins TRBV4-2 to TRBJ2-2; the TRBD2 assignment by TCRdb is unverifiable without DNA. Looked up from germline, CDR1 is LGHNA and CDR2 is YNFKEQ. The CDR3 contains 14 residues. CDR3 amino acids: CASSREANTGELFF.